This T cell receptor beta chain was retrieved from a study of shared clonotypes between healthy human individuals. The table came from immunoSEQ multiplex PCR; TCRdb's copy has only in-frame clones and leaves some out. The profile shows around 2.5 million clones, over 85% of them singletons. The junction had 4 bases not matched to a gene; V was cut back by 6 bases and J by 2 bases. In germline, CDR1 is MDHEN, CDR2 SYDVKM. This CDR3 spans 13 amino acids. Sequencing used naive CD4+ T cells from PBMCs. Sample subset: CD45RA+ positively selected. The sequence was collected from a man aged 18 to 30 in good health. Some clones in this sample may be carry-over from other donors' samples. The chain uses TRBV28 and TRBJ2-7; 7 bases match TRBD1. CDR3 bases: TGTGCCAGCAGGGCCGGGACAGCCTACGAGCAGTACTTC. This sequence encodes CASRAGTAYEQYF.